The present T cell receptor beta chain was sequenced within a study of T cell responses to AZD1222 COVID-19 vaccine. Study results and caveats: Clonal diversity may have been underestimated in mostly white British donors. Baseline testing showed seropositivity in only six AZD1222 recipients. None of the repertoires were sampled until the peak T cell response had passed. Regions 160-218 and 743-854 dominated among vaccine-associated CD4 TCRs spanning spike.

About this clone: What it recognizes is unknown.

Sequenced by immunoSEQ multiplex PCR; TCRdb stores in-frame clones only, minus some. The repertoire holds 85,000 to 110,000 clones, with roughly 87% as singletons. The junction had 3 bases not matched to a gene; V was cut back by 4 bases and J by 6 bases. CDR3 length: 12 amino acids. Germline CDR1 reads SGHNT; CDR2 reads YYREEE (reference sequence). V gene TRBV5-4 combines with J gene TRBJ2-7; 8 bases are a match to TRBD1. The TCR originated in an adult in good health. Specimen: peripheral blood, collected on day 0 of AZD1222 vaccination. CDR3: CASSPTGGEQYF. The CDR3, as DNA: TGTGCCAGCAGCCCCACAGGGGGCGAGCAGTACTTC.